The 17 T cell receptor beta chains in this list originate from one sample, sequenced in a study of early stage breast cancer tumors. Sequencing was performed with immunoSEQ multiplex PCR; in TCRdb, only in-frame clones are kept and a portion is missing. Among fewer than 70,000 clones listed, 60% to 85% were seen once. Source material: blood. The receptors come from a person aged 25 to 39 with breast cancer.

The chain has TRBV18 and TRBJ2-7; 14 nucleotides align to TRBD2. The CDR3 extends over 19 amino acids. V was clipped by 3 bases and J by 4 bases; unmatched bases: 14. Germline V lookup: CDR1 KGHSH, CDR2 LQKENI. In DNA form, the CDR3 reads TGTGCCAGCTCACCCGGACTAGCGGGAGGCCCACTTATCTCTTACGAGCAGTACTTC. It translates to CASSPGLAGGPLISYEQYF.

The chain couples TRBV10-3 to TRBJ1-5; D is perhaps TRBD1 (5 bases). The germline V gene has CDR1 ENHRY and CDR2 SYGVKD. Trimming removed 4 bases from V and 1 base from J, with 17 bases in between. This CDR3 has 17 residues. DNA for the CDR3: TGTGCCATCAGTGTGGGTCAGGGCGCTGGGAGCAATCAGCCCCAGCATTTT. Amino acids: CAISVGQGAGSNQPQHF.

This clone has just a few counts. The chain carries TRBV2 and TRBJ2-7; 9 bases fit TRBD1. With 5 bases clipped from V and 5 bases from J, the junction kept 7 bases outside the gene matches. Per the germline V gene, CDR1 is SNHLY and CDR2 is FYNNEI. The CDR3 spans 14 residues. CDR3 region: CASSPEQGAHEQYF. Written as DNA, the CDR3 is TGTGCCAGCAGTCCCGAACAGGGGGCCCACGAGCAGTACTTC. The entire variable domain, with the rest obtained from reference TRBV2 and TRBJ2-7, is as follows: EPEVTQTPSHQVTQMGQEVILRCVPISNHLYFYWYRQILGQKVEFLVSFYNNEISEKSEIFDDQFSVERPDGSNFTLKIRSTKLEDSAMYFCASSPEQGAHEQYFGPGTRLTVT.

The chain carries TRBV6-6 and TRBJ1-5; D is unclear. The V and J ends lost 0 bases and 7 bases respectively, with 13 bases between them. Germline loops: CDR1 MNHNY, CDR2 SVGAGI (reference sequence). The CDR3 sequence is 15 residues long. CDR3 DNA: TGTGCCAGCAGTTACTCGGAGGGCTGGAACCAGCCCCAGCATTTT. Its translation is CASSYSEGWNQPQHF.

This chain links TRBV30 with TRBJ2-7, with 8 bases aligning to TRBD1. The length of the CDR3 is 12 residues. The V gene end was trimmed by 5 bases and the J gene end by 3 bases; junction bases not matched to a gene: 3. From germline, CDR1 is GTSNPN and CDR2 SVGIG (reference sequence). CDR3 coding DNA: TGTGCCTGGGGGGACAGGAACTACGAGCAGTACTTC. Translation gives CAWGDRNYEQYF.

The V call is TRBV2, the J call TRBJ2-7, with D possibly matching TRBD1 (6 bases). There are 12 residues in the CDR3. Trimming removed 9 bases at V and 3 bases at J, with 12 bases between. CDR1 is SNHLY, CDR2 FYNNEI, per germline. The CDR3 is CARGDTSYEQYF. For the CDR3, the DNA is TGTGCCAGAGGGGACACCAGCTACGAGCAGTACTTC.

This sequence joins TRBV11-2 and TRBJ2-1; D may correspond to TRBD1 or TRBD2 (6 bases each). The germline V gene encodes CDR1 SGHAT and CDR2 FQNNGV. The CDR3 totals 16 residues. V dropped 1 base and J dropped 7 bases, with 17 bases sitting between them. CDR3 residues: CASSLVQRGHRNEQFF. CDR3 nucleotides: TGTGCCAGCAGCTTAGTTCAACGGGGGCATCGGAATGAGCAGTTCTTC.

This chain uses TRBV30 with TRBJ2-1; 13 bases are shared with TRBD2. There are 12 residues in the CDR3. Germline values: CDR1 GTSNPN, CDR2 SVGIG (reference sequence). Trimming removed 7 bases from V and 9 bases from J; junction bases left unmatched: 3. The CDR3 bases are TGTGCCTTCGGACTAGCGGGAGTTGAGCAGTTCTTC. Translated: CAFGLAGVEQFF.

The rearrangement links TRBV5-5 to TRBJ1-1; the match to TRBD1 covers 9 bases. Trimming removed 3 bases from V and 10 bases from J; junction bases left unmatched: 4. The CDR3 consists of 12 residues. Germline values: CDR1 SGHKS, CDR2 YYEKEE (reference sequence). CDR3 coding DNA: TGTGCCAGCAGCTGGACAGGGGTCGGAGCTTTCTTT. Protein: CASSWTGVGAFF.

This clone was detected a few times. The chain couples TRBV29-1 to TRBJ1-5, with 8 positions matching TRBD1. The germline CDR1 and CDR2 sequences are SQVTM and ANQGSEA. There are 15 residues in the CDR3. Losses at the gene ends were 6 bases for V and 4 bases for J; bases not matched to a gene: 11. The CDR3 loop is CSVADRGQGNQPQHF. In DNA, the CDR3 is TGCAGCGTGGCTGACAGGGGACAAGGGAATCAGCCCCAGCATTTT.

This clone was seen only a few times. V is TRBV5-4 and J is TRBJ2-1, with TRBD2 identical over 12 bases. This CDR3 has 17 residues. Trimming at V came to 3 bases and at J to 4 bases, leaving 8 bases not matched to a gene. CDR1 SGHNT and CDR2 YYREEE come from the germline V gene (reference sequence). CDR3 sequence reads: CASSSPETSGRYNEQFF. The CDR3 nucleotides read TGTGCCAGCAGCTCCCCGGAGACTAGCGGGAGATACAATGAGCAGTTCTTC.

The J gene is TRBJ2-7, the V gene TRBV4-3; 8 bases line up with TRBD2. Germline lookup yields CDR1 LGHNA and CDR2 YSLEER. Losses at the gene ends were 0 bases for V and 6 bases for J; bases not matched to a gene: 10. The CDR3 consists of 16 residues. The CDR3 coding sequence is TGCGCCAGCAGCCAAGAATCGATGGGTACTAGCGGCGAGCAGTACTTC. Translation gives CASSQESMGTSGEQYF.

This clone has only one observation. The chain joins TRBV18 to TRBJ1-5; no clear D gene. With 3 bases removed from V and 4 bases from J, the gap between germline ends came to 10 bases. CDR3 length: 14 amino acids. Germline V gene lookup returns CDR1 KGHSH and CDR2 LQKENI. The CDR3 loop is CASSPDLDNQPQHF. The CDR3 DNA follows: TGTGCCAGCTCACCGGATCTGGATAATCAGCCCCAGCATTTT. The variable domain in full, with the rest retrieved from reference TRBV18 and TRBJ1-5, is NAGVMQNPRHLVRRRGQEARLRCSPMKGHSHVYWYRQLPEEGLKFMVYLQKENIIDESGMPKERFSAEFPKEGPSILRIQQVVRGDSAAYFCASSPDLDNQPQHFGDGTRLSIL.

The chain links TRBV29-1 to TRBJ1-2; weak D call: TRBD1 (6 bases). CDR3 size: 13 residues. Germline V gene sequence: CDR1 SQVTM, CDR2 ANQGSEA. The V gene lost 6 bases and the J gene lost 8 bases, with 19 bases spanning the gap. CDR3 in amino acids: CSVVWEQGLGYTF. For the CDR3, the DNA is TGCAGCGTCGTCTGGGAACAGGGTTTGGGCTACACCTTC.

The rearrangement uses TRBV6-4 and TRBJ2-1, with TRBD1 matching over 8 bases. After removal of 0 bases from V and 2 bases from J, the junction contained 3 bases not matched to a gene. CDR3 length equals 16 residues. Germline V gene lookup returns CDR1 MRHNA and CDR2 SNTAGT. Written as DNA, the CDR3 is TGTGCCAGCAGTGACTCGGGACAGGATACCTACAATGAGCAGTTCTTC. This codes for CASSDSGQDTYNEQFF.

The rearrangement links TRBV11-3 to TRBJ2-3, with a tentative D call TRBD1 (5 bases). V was cut by 4 bases and J by 5 bases, with 10 bases left in between. The CDR3 is 13 residues long. CDR1 is SGHNT, CDR2 YENEEA, per germline. The CDR3 loop is CASSWGPGDTQYF. The CDR3 nucleotides are TGTGCCAGCAGCTGGGGCCCGGGAGATACGCAGTATTTT.

J is TRBJ1-3 and V is TRBV14, with no clear D. Germline CDR1 is SGHDN and CDR2 is FVKESK. V was shortened by 4 bases and J by 4 bases, with 17 bases between the two germline ends. The CDR3 consists of 16 residues. The CDR3 sequence is CASSLVPPGVGNTIYF. As DNA, the CDR3 is TGTGCCAGCAGCCTCGTACCGCCGGGCGTCGGAAACACCATATATTTT.